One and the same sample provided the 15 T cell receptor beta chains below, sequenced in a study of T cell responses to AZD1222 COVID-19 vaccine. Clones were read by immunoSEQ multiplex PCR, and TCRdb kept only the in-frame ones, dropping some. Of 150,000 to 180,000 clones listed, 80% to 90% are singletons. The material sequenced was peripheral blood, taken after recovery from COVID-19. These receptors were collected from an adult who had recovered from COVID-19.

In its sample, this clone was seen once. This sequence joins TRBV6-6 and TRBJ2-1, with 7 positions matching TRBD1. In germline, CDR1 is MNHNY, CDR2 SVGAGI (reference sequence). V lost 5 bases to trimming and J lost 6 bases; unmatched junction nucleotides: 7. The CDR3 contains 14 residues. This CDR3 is CASSPGTVSNEQFF. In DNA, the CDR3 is TGTGCCAGCAGTCCCGGGACAGTATCCAATGAGCAGTTCTTC.

The CDR3 sequence is CASSVGLNHEQFF. The CDR3 DNA reads TGTGCCAGCAGCGTGGGACTAAACCATGAGCAGTTCTTC. This chain links TRBV9 with TRBJ2-1, with 7 nucleotides matching TRBD2. Looked up from germline, CDR1 is SGDLS and CDR2 is YYNGEE. CDR3 length equals 13 residues. V lost 2 bases to trimming and J lost 8 bases; unmatched junction nucleotides: 4.

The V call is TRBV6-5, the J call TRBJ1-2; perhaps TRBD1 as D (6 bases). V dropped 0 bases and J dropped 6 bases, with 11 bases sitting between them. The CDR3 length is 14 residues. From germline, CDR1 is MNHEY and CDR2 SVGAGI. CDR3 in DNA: TGTGCCAGCAGTTACTCTTCGGGGGCAAATGGCTACACCTTC. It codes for CASSYSSGANGYTF.

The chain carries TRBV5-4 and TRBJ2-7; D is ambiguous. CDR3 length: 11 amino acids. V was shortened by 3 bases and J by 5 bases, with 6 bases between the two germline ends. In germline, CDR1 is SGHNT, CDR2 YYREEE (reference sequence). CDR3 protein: CASSYDDEQYF. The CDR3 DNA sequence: TGTGCCAGCAGCTATGATGACGAGCAGTACTTC.

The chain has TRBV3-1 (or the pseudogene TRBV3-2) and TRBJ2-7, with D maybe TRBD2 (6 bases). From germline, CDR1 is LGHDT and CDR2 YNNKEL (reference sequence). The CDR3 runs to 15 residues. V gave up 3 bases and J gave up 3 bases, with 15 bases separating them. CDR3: CASSQVGGKDYEQYF. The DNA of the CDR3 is TGTGCCAGCAGCCAGGTCGGGGGTAAAGACTACGAGCAGTACTTC.

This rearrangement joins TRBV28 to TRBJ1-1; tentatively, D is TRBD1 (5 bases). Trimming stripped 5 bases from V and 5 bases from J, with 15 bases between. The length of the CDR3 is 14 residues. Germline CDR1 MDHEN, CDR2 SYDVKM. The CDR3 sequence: CASSPSGGSTEAFF. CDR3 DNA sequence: TGTGCCAGCAGTCCGTCTGGGGGGAGTACTGAAGCTTTCTTT.

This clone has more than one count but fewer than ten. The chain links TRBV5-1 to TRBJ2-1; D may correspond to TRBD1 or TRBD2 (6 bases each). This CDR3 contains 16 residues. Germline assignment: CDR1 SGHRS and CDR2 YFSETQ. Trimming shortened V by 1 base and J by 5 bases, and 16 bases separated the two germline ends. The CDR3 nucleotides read TGCGCCAGCAGCTTGAGGGGGGACCTGTTGAACAATGAGCAGTTCTTC. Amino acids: CASSLRGDLLNNEQFF. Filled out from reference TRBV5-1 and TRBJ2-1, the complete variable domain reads KAGVTQTPRYLIKTRGQQVTLSCSPISGHRSVSWYQQTPGQGLQFLFEYFSETQRNKGNFPGRFSGRQFSNSRSEMNVSTLELGDSALYLCASSLRGDLLNNEQFFGPGTRLTVL.

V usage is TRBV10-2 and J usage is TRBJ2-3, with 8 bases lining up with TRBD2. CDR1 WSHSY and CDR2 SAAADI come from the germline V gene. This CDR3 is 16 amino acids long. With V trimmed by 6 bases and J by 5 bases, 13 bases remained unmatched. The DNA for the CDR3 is TGCGCCAGCAGGGGGTCGGGGGCCGGGAGGGGAGATACGCAGTATTTT. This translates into CASRGSGAGRGDTQYF.

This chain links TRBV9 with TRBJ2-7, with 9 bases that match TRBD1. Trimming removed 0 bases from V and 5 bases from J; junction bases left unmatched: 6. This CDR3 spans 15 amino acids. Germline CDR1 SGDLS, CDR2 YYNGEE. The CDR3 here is CASSVEGTGQNEQYF. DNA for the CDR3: TGTGCCAGCAGCGTAGAAGGGACAGGGCAAAACGAGCAGTACTTC.

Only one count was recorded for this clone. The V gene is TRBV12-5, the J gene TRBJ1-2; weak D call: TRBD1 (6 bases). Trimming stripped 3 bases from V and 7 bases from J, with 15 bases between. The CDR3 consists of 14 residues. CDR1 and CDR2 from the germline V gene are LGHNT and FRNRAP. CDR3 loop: CASGFSLQGGGYTF. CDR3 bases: TGTGCTAGTGGTTTCTCCCTACAGGGAGGTGGCTACACCTTC.

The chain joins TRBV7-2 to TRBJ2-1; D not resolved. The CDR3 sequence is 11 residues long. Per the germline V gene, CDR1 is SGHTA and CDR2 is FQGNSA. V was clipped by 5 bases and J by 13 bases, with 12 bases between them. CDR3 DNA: TGTGCCAGCAGCCCCGATCCGGTACAGTTCTTC. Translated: CASSPDPVQFF.

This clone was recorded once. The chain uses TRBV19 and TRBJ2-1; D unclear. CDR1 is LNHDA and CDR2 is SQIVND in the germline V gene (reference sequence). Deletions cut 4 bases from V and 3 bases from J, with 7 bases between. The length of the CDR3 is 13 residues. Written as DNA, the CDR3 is TGTGCCAGTAGTACAGGTAACTACAATGAGCAGTTCTTC. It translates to CASSTGNYNEQFF.

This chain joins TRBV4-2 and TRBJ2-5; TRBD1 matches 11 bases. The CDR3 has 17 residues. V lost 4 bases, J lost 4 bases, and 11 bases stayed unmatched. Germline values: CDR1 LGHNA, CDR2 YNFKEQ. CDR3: CASSPRAGQGASETQYF. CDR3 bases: TGTGCCAGCAGCCCGCGGGCCGGACAGGGGGCCTCAGAGACCCAGTACTTC.

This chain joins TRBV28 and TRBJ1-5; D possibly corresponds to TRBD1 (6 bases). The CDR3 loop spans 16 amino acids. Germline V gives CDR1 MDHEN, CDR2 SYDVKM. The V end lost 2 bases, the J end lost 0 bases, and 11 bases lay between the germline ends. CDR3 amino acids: CASSLLGGYSNQPQHF. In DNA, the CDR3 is TGTGCCAGCAGTTTACTGGGGGGCTATAGCAATCAGCCCCAGCATTTT.

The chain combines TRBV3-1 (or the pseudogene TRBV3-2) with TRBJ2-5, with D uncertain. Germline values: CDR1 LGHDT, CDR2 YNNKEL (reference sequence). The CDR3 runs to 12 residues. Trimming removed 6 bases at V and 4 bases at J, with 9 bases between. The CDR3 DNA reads TGTGCCAGCAGGTTAAGGGCAGAGACCCAGTACTTC. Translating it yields CASRLRAETQYF.